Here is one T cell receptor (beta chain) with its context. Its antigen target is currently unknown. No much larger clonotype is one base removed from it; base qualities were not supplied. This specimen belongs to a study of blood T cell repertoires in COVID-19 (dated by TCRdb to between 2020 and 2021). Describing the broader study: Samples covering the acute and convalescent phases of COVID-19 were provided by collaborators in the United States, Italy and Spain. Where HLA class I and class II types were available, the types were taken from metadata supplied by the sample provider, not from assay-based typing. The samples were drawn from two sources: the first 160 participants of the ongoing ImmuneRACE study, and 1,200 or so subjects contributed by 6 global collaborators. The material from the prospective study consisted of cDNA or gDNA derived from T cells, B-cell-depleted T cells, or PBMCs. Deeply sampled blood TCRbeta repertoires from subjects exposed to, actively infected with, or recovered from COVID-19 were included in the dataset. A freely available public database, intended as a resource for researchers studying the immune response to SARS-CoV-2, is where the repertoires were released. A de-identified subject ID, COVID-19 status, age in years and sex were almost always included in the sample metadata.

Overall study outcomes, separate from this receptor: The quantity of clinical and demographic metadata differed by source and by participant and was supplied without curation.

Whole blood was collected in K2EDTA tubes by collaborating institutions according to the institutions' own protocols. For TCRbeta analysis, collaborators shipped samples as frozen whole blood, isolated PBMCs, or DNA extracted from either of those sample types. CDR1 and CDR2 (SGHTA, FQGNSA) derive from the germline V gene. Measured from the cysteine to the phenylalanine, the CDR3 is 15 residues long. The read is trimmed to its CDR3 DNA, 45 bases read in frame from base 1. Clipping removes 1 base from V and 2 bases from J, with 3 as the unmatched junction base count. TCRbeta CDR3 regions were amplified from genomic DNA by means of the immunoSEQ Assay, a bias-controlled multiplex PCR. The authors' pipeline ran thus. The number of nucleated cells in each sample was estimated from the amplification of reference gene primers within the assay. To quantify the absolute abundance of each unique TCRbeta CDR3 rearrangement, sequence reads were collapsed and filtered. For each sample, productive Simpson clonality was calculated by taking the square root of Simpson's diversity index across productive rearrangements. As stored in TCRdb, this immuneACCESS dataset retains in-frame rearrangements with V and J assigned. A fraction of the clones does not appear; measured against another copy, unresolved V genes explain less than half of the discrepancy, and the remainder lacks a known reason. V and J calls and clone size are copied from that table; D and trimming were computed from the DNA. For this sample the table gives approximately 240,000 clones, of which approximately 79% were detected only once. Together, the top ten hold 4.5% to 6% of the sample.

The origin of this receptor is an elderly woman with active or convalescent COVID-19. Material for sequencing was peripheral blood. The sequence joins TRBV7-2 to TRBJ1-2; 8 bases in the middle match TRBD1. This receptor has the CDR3 CASSLGQGANYGYTF. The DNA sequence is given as TGTGCCAGCAGCTTAGGGCAGGGGGCGAACTATGGCTACACCTTC. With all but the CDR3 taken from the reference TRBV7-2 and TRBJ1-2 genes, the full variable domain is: GAGVSQSPSNKVTEKGKDVELRCDPISGHTALYWYRQSLGQGLEFLIYFQGNSAPDKSGLPSDRFSAERTGGSVSTLTIQRTQQEDSAVYLCASSLGQGANYGYTFGSGTRLTVV.